This T cell receptor (beta chain) appears in the sequencing data of a study of radiation and T cells in renal cell carcinoma. Described time point: blood 4 weeks post-SBRT, at nephrectomy. Treatment indicated: 15 Gy SBRT to primary tumor, nephrectomy 4 weeks later. Radiation-treated patients gave blood at baseline, week 2 and week 4. This CDR3 has 13 residues. Germline V gene data show CDR1 as SGHRS and CDR2 as YFSETQ. Trimming cost V 0 bases and J 6 bases, with 9 bases left between them. This clone was seen a single time. Its target is not known. Sequenced by immunoSEQ multiplex PCR; TCRdb stores in-frame clones only, minus some. Of some 30,000 clones in the sample, around 85% were seen once. Study findings and constraints: From baseline, blood top tumor clonotypes peaked at 2 weeks post-radiation.

The source of this sequence is a man aged 55 to 70 with renal cell carcinoma. Sequenced here: blood, sampled from a patient whose treatment included radiotherapy and nephrectomy. This chain connects TRBV5-1 to TRBJ1-2; D uncertain. CDR3 region: CASSLGSADGYTF. The CDR3 DNA is TGCGCCAGCAGCTTGGGCAGCGCTGATGGCTACACCTTC. Using reference TRBV5-1 and TRBJ1-2 for the parts outside the CDR3, the full variable domain is KAGVTQTPRYLIKTRGQQVTLSCSPISGHRSVSWYQQTPGQGLQFLFEYFSETQRNKGNFPGRFSGRQFSNSRSEMNVSTLELGDSALYLCASSLGSADGYTFGSGTRLTVV.